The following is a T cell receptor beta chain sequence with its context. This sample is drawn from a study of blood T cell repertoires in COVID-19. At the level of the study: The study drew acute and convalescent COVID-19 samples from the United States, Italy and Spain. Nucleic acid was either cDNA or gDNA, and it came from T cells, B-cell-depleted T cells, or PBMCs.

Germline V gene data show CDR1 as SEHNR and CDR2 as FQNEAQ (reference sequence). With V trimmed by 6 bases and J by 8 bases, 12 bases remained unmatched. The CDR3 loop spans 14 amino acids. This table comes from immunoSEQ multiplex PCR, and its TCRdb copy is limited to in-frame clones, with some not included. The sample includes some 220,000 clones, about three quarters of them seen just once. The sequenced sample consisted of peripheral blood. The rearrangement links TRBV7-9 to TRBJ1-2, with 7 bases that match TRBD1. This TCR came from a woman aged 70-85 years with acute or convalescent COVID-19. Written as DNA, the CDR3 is TGTGCCAGCAGTCCCTCAGGGGGGAATGGGGGCTACACCTTC. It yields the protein CASSPSGGNGGYTF. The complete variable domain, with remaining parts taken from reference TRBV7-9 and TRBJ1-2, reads DTGVSQNPRHKITKRGQNVTFRCDPISEHNRLYWYRQTLGQGPEFLTYFQNEAQLEKSRLLSDRFSAERPKGSFSTLEIQRTEQGDSAMYLCASSPSGGNGGYTFGSGTRLTVV.